The entry below gives a single T cell receptor beta chain sequence along with its context. This sample is part of a study of blood T cell repertoires in COVID-19. Study context: Samples of COVID-19 (acute and convalescent) were obtained from the United States, Italy and Spain.

Some clones are missing from TCRdb's copy, which holds only in-frame ones; the method was immunoSEQ multiplex PCR. The sample shows some 130,000 clones, around nine tenths of them seen only once. CDR3 size: 16 residues. Germline CDR1 SGHTA, CDR2 FQGNSA. V shed 5 bases and J shed 2 bases, with 16 bases lying between them. The TCR sequence derives from a woman aged 70-85 years with COVID-19, enrolled during active disease. The sequenced material came from peripheral blood. The chain joins TRBV7-2 to TRBJ1-5; D is unresolved. This CDR3 reads CASSPREGVGNQPQHF. The CDR3 DNA follows: TGTGCCAGCAGCCCCCGGGAGGGTGTGGGCAATCAGCCCCAGCATTTT.